This T cell receptor (beta chain) originates from a study of blood T cell repertoires in COVID-19. Study information: Material from acute and convalescent COVID-19 was sourced from the United States, Italy and Spain. Sample material is recorded as cDNA or gDNA derived from T cells, B-cell-depleted T cells, or PBMCs.

Trimming removed 5 bases from V and 2 bases from J, with 12 bases in between. The CDR3 consists of 14 residues. Germline CDR1 is SGHAT and CDR2 is FQNNGV. As handled by the study authors: It was from reference gene primer amplification that nucleated cell counts were estimated. Some clones are missing from TCRdb's copy, which holds only in-frame ones; the method was immunoSEQ multiplex PCR. V and J calls and clone size are given by that table; D and trimming were obtained from the DNA. The sample has 100,000 to 150,000 clones, about 91% seen once; the top ten hold about 0.9%. The TCR was taken from a woman between 50 and 59 years old with active or convalescent COVID-19. V gene TRBV11-2 combines with J gene TRBJ2-5; D is possibly TRBD2 (6 bases). Sequenced sample: peripheral blood. The CDR3 is CASSRGLAQETQYF. In nucleotides, the CDR3 is TGTGCCAGCAGCCGCGGGCTAGCGCAAGAGACCCAGTACTTC. Complete variable domain (other parts from reference TRBV11-2 and TRBJ2-5): EAGVAQSPRYKIIEKRQSVAFWCNPISGHATLYWYQQILGQGPKLLIQFQNNGVVDDSQLPKDRFSAERLKGVDSTLKIQPAKLEDSAVYLCASSRGLAQETQYFGPGTRLLVL.